Below, 4 T cell receptor beta chains from the same sample are listed, as sequenced in a study of identical twins. TCRdb called the 5' RACE reads again in MiXCR, with one record for every CDR3 protein. The sample yields about 530,000 distinct CDR3 sequences, more than 20% seen once. The same specimen was also included in a second study, on yellow fever vaccine responses in identical twins.

The sequenced sample consisted of CD4+ T cells sorted from blood. Receptors were obtained from a young woman in good health.

The CDR3 nucleotides read TGTGCCAGTAGTTCGATATATGAGCAGTTCTTC. Translated, it gives CASSSIYEQFF. The rearrangement uses TRBV19 and TRBJ2-1; no definite D call. Germline-derived CDR1 and CDR2 are LNHDA and SQIVND (reference sequence). Deletions cut 5 bases from V and 8 bases from J, with 7 bases between. The CDR3 covers 11 residues.

The chain carries TRBV5-1 and TRBJ1-6; D not certain. Germline values: CDR1 SGHRS, CDR2 YFSETQ. The CDR3 is 14 amino acids. V was shortened by 2 bases and J by 8 bases, with 11 bases between the two germline ends. The CDR3: CASSFGMSHSPLHF. CDR3 in DNA: TGCGCCAGCAGCTTTGGCATGTCTCATTCACCCCTCCACTTT. The variable domain in full, completed from reference TRBV5-1 and TRBJ1-6, reads KAGVTQTPRYLIKTRGQQVTLSCSPISGHRSVSWYQQTPGQGLQFLFEYFSETQRNKGNFPGRFSGRQFSNSRSEMNVSTLELGDSALYLCASSFGMSHSPLHFGNGTRLTVT.

The rearrangement joins TRBV5-6 to TRBJ2-3; 10 nucleotides align to TRBD2. Germline assignment: CDR1 SGHDT and CDR2 YYEEEE. The CDR3 runs to 15 residues. J lost 4 bases, V lost 3 bases, and 5 bases had no gene match. The CDR3 nucleotides are TGTGCCAGCAGCTCAAAGCGGGAGGGAGCAGATACGCAGTATTTT. It codes for CASSSKREGADTQYF.

This clonotype has only a few counts. The CDR3 sequence: CSARDLRGLNTGELFF. The CDR3 nucleotides read TGCAGTGCTAGAGATTTGAGGGGGCTGAACACCGGGGAGCTGTTTTTT. V is TRBV20-1 and J is TRBJ2-2; TRBD1 aligns across 7 bases. CDR3 length: 16 residues. The germline gives CDR1 DFQATT, CDR2 SNEGSKA (reference sequence). J gave up 1 base and V 0 bases, and 5 bases lay outside the gene matches.